The clone carrying this T cell receptor beta chain was found once. With random hexamers, 0.5 to 1 ug RNA was reverse transcribed. TCRdb passed the immunoSEQ multiplex PCR reads through MiXCR, listing each CDR3 protein once. The repertoire includes fewer than 200,000 distinct CDR3 sequences, 94% of them detected once, and 0.1% to 0.13% sits in the top ten. This sample stems from a study of CD8 T cells in Susac syndrome. J gave up 3 bases and V 6 bases, and 7 bases lay outside the gene matches. Germline V gene data show CDR1 as DFQATT and CDR2 as SNEGSKA (reference sequence). The CDR3 sequence is 13 residues long.

The sample taken for sequencing was CD4+ T cells from PBMCs. The V gene is TRBV20-1, the J gene TRBJ1-2; TRBD1 agrees at 7 bases. The clonotype originates from a human donor with Susac syndrome. CDR3 in DNA: TGCAGTGCCACCGAGACAGGGTACTATGGCTACACCTTC. Translating gives CSATETGYYGYTF.